These 3 T cell receptor beta chains came from one sample sequenced in a study of blood T cell repertoires in COVID-19. Using immunoSEQ multiplex PCR, the repertoire was profiled, and TCRdb retains in-frame clones only, with some absent. Among some 280,000 clones, around four fifths were seen once, and the ten largest hold around 3.7%. The specimen was peripheral blood. Source of these receptors: a woman aged 45-59 years with active or convalescent COVID-19.

This chain uses TRBV11-3 with TRBJ2-7, with D possibly matching TRBD2 (5 bases). The germline V and J ends were trimmed by 3 bases and 6 bases, with 15 bases remaining between them. CDR3 length: 14 amino acids. Germline-derived CDR1 and CDR2 are SGHNT and YENEEA. CDR3 amino acids: CASSFRAGGSEQYF. In DNA form, the CDR3 reads TGTGCCAGCAGCTTTCGGGCAGGAGGATCCGAGCAGTACTTC. The full variable domain, with the rest looked up from reference TRBV11-3 and TRBJ2-7, is EAGVVQSPRYKIIEKKQPVAFWCNPISGHNTLYWYLQNLGQGPELLIRYENEEAVDDSQLPKDRFSAERLKGVDSTLKIQPAELGDSAVYLCASSFRAGGSEQYFGPGTRLTVT.

The J gene is TRBJ1-5, the V gene TRBV30; no clear D gene. The CDR3 extends over 13 amino acids. The germline V gene encodes CDR1 GTSNPN and CDR2 SVGIG (reference sequence). Trimming stripped 4 bases from V and 7 bases from J, with 14 bases between. CDR3 coding DNA: TGTGCCTGGACGGGAGTAGACGGGCAGCCCCAGCATTTT. It translates to CAWTGVDGQPQHF.

V gene TRBV5-1 combines with J gene TRBJ1-1; a possible D gene is TRBD1 (6 bases). The CDR3 consists of 14 residues. Germline CDR1 reads SGHRS; CDR2 reads YFSETQ. Trimming pared 7 bases from V and 4 bases from J, leaving 17 bases between. The CDR3 nucleotides are TGCGCCAGCCGAGCAGGGGAAGTGAGCACTGAAGCTTTCTTT. This translates into CASRAGEVSTEAFF.